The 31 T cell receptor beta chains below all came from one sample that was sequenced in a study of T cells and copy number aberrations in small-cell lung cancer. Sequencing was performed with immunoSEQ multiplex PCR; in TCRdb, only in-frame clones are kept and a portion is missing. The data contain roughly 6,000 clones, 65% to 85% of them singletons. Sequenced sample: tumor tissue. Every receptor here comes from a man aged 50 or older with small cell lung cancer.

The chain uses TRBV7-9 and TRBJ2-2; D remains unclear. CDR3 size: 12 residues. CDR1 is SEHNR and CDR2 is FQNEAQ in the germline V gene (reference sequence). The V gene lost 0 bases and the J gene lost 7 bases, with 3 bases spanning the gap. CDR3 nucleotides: TGTGCCAGCAGCTTAGCGAACGGGGAGCTGTTTTTT. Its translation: CASSLANGELFF.

CDR3 sequence reads: CASSLSGSEDTGELFF. DNA of the CDR3: TGTGCCAGCAGCCTTAGCGGGAGTGAGGACACCGGGGAGCTGTTTTTT. V gene TRBV5-6 combines with J gene TRBJ2-2; 9 bases map to TRBD2. CDR1 is SGHDT and CDR2 is YYEEEE in the germline V gene. The V gene end was trimmed by 4 bases and the J gene end by 3 bases; junction bases not matched to a gene: 7. CDR3 size: 16 residues.

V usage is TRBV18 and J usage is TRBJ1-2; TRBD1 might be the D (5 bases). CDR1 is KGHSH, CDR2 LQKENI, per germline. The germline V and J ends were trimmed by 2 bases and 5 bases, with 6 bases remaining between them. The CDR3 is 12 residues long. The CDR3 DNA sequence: TGTGCCAGCTCACCAACAGGTTATGGCTACACCTTC. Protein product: CASSPTGYGYTF.

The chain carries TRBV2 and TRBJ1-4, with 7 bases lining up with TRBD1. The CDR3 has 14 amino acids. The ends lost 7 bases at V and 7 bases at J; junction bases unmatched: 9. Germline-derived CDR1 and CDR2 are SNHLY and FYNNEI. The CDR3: CASMLGQSSEKLFF. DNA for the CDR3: TGTGCCAGCATGCTGGGACAGAGTAGTGAAAAACTGTTTTTT.

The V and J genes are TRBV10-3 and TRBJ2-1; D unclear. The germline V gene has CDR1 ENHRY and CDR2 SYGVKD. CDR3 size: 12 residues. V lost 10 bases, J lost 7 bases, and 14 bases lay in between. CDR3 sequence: CATARVENEQFF. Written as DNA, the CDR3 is TGTGCCACCGCCCGGGTAGAGAATGAGCAGTTCTTC.

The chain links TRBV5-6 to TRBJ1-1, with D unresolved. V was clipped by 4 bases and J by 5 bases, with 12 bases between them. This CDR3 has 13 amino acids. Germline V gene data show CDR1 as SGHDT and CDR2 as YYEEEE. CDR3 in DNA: TGTGCCAGCAGCCCCAGGCCGGGTACTGAAGCTTTCTTT. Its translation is CASSPRPGTEAFF. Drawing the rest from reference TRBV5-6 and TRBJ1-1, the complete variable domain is DAGVTQSPTHLIKTRGQQVTLRCSPKSGHDTVSWYQQALGQGPQFIFQYYEEEERQRGNFPDRFSGHQFPNYSSELNVNALLLGDSALYLCASSPRPGTEAFFGQGTRLTVV.

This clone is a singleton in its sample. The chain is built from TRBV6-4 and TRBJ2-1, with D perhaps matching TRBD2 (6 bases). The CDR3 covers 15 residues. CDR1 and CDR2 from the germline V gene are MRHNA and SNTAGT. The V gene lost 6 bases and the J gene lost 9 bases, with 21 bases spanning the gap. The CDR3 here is CASRRNPASGSEQFF. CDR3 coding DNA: TGTGCCAGCAGGAGAAATCCTGCCTCCGGGAGTGAGCAGTTCTTC.

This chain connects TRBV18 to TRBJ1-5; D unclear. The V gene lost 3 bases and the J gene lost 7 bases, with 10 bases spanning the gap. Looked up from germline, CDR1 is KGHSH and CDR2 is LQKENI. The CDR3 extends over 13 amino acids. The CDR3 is CASSPSPGQPQHF. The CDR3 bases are TGTGCCAGCTCACCCTCCCCAGGCCAGCCCCAGCATTTT.

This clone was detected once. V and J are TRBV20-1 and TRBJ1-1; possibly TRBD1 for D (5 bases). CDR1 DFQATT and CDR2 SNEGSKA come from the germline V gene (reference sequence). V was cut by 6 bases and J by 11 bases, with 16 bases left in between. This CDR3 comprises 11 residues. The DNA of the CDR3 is TGCAGTGCCGGAGCGAGGGGAGGGGCTTTCTTT. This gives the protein CSAGARGGAFF.

CDR3 nucleotides: TGTGCCAGCAGCCCGGTGGGACTAGCGGGAGTGGTTACGGGGAATGAGCAGTTCTTC. Protein product: CASSPVGLAGVVTGNEQFF. The chain employs TRBV7-9 and TRBJ2-1, with 14 bases fitting TRBD2. The CDR3 is made up of 19 amino acids. J gave up 7 bases and V 5 bases, and 16 bases lay outside the gene matches. The germline V gene has CDR1 SEHNR and CDR2 FQNEAQ (reference sequence).

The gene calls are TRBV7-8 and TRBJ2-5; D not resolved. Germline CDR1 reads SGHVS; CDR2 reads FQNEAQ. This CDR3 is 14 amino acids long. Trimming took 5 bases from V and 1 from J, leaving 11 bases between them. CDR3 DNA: TGTGCCAGCAGCATTTCGACGGGCCAAGAGACCCAGTACTTC. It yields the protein CASSISTGQETQYF. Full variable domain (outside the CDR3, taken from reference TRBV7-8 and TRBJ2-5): GAGVSQSPRYKVAKRGQDVALRCDPISGHVSLFWYQQALGQGPEFLTYFQNEAQLDKSGLPSDRFFAERPEGSVSTLKIQRTQQEDSAVYLCASSISTGQETQYFGPGTRLLVL.

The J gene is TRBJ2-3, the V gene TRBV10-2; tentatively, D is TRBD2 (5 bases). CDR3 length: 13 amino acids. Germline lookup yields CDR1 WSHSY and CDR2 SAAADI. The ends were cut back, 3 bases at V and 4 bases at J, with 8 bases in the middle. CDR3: CASSELVADTQYF. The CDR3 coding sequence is TGCGCCAGCAGTGAACTAGTGGCAGATACGCAGTATTTT.

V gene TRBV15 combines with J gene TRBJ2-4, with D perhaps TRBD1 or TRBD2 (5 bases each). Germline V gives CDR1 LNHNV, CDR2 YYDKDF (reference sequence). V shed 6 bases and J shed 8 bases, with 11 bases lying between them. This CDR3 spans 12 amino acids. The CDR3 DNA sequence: TGTGCCACCAGAAAGTTGGGGGACATTCAGTACTTC. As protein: CATRKLGDIQYF.

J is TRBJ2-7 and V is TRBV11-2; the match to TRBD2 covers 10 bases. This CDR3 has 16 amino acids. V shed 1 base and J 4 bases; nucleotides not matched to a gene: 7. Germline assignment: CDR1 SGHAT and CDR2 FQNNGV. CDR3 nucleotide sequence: TGTGCCAGCAGCTTAGTCAGCCTAGCGGGAGTATACGAGCAGTACTTC. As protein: CASSLVSLAGVYEQYF.

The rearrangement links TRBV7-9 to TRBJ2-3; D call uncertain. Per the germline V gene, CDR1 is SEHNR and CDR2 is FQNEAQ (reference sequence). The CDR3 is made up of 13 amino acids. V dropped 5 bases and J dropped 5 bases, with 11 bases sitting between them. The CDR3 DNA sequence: TGTGCCAGCAGCATCCCTTCCCGAGATACGCAGTATTTT. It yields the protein CASSIPSRDTQYF.

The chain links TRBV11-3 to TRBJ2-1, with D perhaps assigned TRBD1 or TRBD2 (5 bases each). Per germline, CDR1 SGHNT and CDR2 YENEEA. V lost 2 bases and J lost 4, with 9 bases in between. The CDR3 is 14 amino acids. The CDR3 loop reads CASSLRGAYNEQFF. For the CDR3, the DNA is TGTGCCAGCAGCTTAAGGGGAGCATACAATGAGCAGTTCTTC.

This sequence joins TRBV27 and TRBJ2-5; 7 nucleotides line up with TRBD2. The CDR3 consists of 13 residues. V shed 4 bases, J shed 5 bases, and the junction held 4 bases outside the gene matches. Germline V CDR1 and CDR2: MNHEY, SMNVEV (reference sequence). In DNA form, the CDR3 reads TGTGCCAGCAGTTCCTGGGGAGGGGAGACCCAGTACTTC. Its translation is CASSSWGGETQYF.

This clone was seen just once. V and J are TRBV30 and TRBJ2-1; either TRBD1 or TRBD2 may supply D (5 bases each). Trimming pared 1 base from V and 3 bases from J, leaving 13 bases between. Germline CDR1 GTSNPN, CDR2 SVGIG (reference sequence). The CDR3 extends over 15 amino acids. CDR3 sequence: CAWSAGTIVYNEQFF. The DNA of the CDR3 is TGTGCCTGGAGTGCAGGGACGATCGTCTACAATGAGCAGTTCTTC.

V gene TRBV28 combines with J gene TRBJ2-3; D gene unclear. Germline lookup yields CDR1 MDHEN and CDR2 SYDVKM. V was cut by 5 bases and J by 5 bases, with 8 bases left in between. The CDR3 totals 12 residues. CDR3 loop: CASSLIGDTQYF. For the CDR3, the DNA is TGTGCCAGCAGTCTGATTGGAGATACGCAGTATTTT.

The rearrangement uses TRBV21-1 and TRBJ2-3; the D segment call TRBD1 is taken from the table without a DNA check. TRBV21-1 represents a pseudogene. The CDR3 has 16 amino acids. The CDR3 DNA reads TGTGCCAGCAGCAATCGACAGGGGGGTATAACAGATATGCAGTATTTT. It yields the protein CASSNRQGGITDMQYF.

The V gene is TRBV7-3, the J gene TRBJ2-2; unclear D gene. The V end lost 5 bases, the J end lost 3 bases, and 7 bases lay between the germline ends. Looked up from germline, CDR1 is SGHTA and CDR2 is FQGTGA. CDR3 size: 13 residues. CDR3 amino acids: CASSPQYTGELFF. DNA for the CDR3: TGTGCCAGCAGCCCTCAGTACACCGGGGAGCTGTTTTTT. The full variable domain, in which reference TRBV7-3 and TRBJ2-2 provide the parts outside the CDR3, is GAGVSQTPSNKVTEKGKYVELRCDPISGHTALYWYRQSLGQGPEFLIYFQGTGAADDSGLPNDRFFAVRPEGSVSTLKIQRTERGDSAVYLCASSPQYTGELFFGEGSRLTVL.

The CDR3: CASRLGTGNQPQHF. CDR3 nucleotides: TGTGCCAGTAGATTAGGGACGGGCAATCAGCCCCAGCATTTT. The gene calls are TRBV19 and TRBJ1-5; perhaps TRBD1 as D (5 bases). The CDR3 sequence is 14 residues long. Germline CDR1 is LNHDA and CDR2 is SQIVND (reference sequence). Trimming left V 6 bases short and J 2 bases short, with 11 bases between.

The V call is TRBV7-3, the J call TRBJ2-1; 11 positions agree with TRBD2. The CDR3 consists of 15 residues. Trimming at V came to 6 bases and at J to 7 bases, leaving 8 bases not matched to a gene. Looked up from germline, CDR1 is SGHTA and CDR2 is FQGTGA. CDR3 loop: CASSPTSGSLNEQFF. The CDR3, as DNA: TGTGCCAGCAGTCCTACTAGCGGGAGTTTGAATGAGCAGTTCTTC.

The CDR3 DNA sequence: TGTGCCACCAGCAGAAGACAGAGGCCAGAGACCCAGTACTTC. Amino acids: CATSRRQRPETQYF. The V gene is TRBV15, the J gene TRBJ2-5; a weak D match, TRBD1 (5 bases). The CDR3 contains 14 residues. CDR1 and CDR2 from the germline V gene are LNHNV and YYDKDF (reference sequence). V shed 2 bases and J shed 4 bases, with 11 bases lying between them. The complete variable domain, with remaining parts taken from reference TRBV15 and TRBJ2-5, reads DAMVIQNPRYQVTQFGKPVTLSCSQTLNHNVMYWYQQKSSQAPKLLFHYYDKDFNNEADTPDNFQSRRPNTSFCFLDIRSPGLGDTAMYLCATSRRQRPETQYFGPGTRLLVL.

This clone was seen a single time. This CDR3 is CSAGPNEQFF. CDR3 nucleotides: TGCAGCGCTGGACCCAATGAGCAGTTCTTC. The chain uses TRBV29-1 and TRBJ2-1; D not resolved. The CDR3 totals 10 residues. V dropped 7 bases and J dropped 6 bases, with 7 bases sitting between them. From germline, CDR1 is SQVTM and CDR2 ANQGSEA.

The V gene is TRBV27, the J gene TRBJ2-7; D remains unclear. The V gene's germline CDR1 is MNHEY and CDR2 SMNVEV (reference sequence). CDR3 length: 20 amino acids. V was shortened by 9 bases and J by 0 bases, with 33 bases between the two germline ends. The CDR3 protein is CARLPPFFLIDGAYSYEQYF. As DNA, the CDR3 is TGTGCCAGGCTACCCCCTTTTTTCCTCATAGACGGAGCATACTCCTACGAGCAGTACTTC.

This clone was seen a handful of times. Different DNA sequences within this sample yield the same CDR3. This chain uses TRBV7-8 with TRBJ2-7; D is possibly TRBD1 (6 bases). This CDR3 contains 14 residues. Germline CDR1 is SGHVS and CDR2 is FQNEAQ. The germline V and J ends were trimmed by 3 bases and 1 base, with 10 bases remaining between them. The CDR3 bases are TGTGCCAGCAGCTTGGAACAGGGTTCCTACGAGCAGTACTTC. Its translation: CASSLEQGSYEQYF. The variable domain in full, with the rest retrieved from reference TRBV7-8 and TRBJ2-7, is GAGVSQSPRYKVAKRGQDVALRCDPISGHVSLFWYQQALGQGPEFLTYFQNEAQLDKSGLPSDRFFAERPEGSVSTLKIQRTQQEDSAVYLCASSLEQGSYEQYFGPGTRLTVT.

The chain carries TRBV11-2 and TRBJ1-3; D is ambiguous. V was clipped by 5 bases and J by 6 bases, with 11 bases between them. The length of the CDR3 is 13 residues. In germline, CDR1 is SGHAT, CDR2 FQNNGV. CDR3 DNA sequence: TGTGCCAGCAGCCCCCAAGCAGTAAACACCATATATTTT. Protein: CASSPQAVNTIYF.

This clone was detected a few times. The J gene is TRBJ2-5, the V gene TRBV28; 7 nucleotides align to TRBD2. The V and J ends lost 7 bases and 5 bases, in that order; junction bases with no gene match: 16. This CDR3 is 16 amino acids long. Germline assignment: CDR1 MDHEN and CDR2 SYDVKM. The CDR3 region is CASNAVKAGREETQYF. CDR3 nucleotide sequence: TGTGCCAGCAATGCAGTTAAGGCAGGGAGGGAGGAGACCCAGTACTTC.

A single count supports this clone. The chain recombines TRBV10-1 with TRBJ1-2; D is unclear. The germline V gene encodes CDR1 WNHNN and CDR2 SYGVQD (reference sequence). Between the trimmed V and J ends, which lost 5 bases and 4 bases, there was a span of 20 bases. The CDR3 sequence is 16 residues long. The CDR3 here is CASSCLGSRKTYGYTF. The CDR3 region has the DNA TGCGCCAGCAGTTGTCTCGGATCGCGAAAGACCTATGGCTACACCTTC.

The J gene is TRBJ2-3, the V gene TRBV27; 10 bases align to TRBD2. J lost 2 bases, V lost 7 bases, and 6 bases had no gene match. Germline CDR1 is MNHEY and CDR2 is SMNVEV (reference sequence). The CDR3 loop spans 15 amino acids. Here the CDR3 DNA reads TGTGCCAGCAAATGGACTAGCGGCATCACAGATACGCAGTATTTT. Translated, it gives CASKWTSGITDTQYF.